This T cell receptor (beta chain) comes out of a study of blood T cell repertoires in COVID-19. Study information: COVID-19 samples from acute and convalescent phases originated in the United States, Italy and Spain. PBMCs, B-cell-depleted T cells, or T cells were the source of the cDNA or gDNA that made up the material.

V gave up 2 bases and J gave up 1 base, with 9 bases separating them. Germline lookup yields CDR1 LGHNA and CDR2 YSLEER. This CDR3 comprises 15 residues. In the original processing: How many nucleated cells were present was estimated from reference gene primer amplification. Profiling relied on immunoSEQ multiplex PCR, and the TCRdb table lists in-frame clones only, not all of them. That table supplies the V and J calls and clone size; D and trimming were determined from the DNA. The sample has 300,000 or so clones; 80% to 90% are singletons. Assignment of participants to cohorts was predicated upon participant-reported clinical history.

The rearrangement uses TRBV4-3 and TRBJ1-3; TRBD1 might be the D (5 bases). This TCR was recovered from a woman between 35 and 50 years old with acute COVID-19. The sample comprised PBMCs or T cells enriched from blood (not recorded which). CDR3 coding DNA: TGCGCCAGCAGCCAATCCACAGGTTCTGGAAACACCATATATTTT. It codes for CASSQSTGSGNTIYF.